This TCR beta chain was sequenced for a study of CD8+ T cells in alopecia areata. Trimming stripped 4 bases from V and 9 bases from J, with 7 bases between. The CDR3 contains 11 residues. Germline V gene lookup returns CDR1 LNHDA and CDR2 SQIVND (reference sequence). Extracted from the samples, RNA was reverse transcribed into cDNA to serve as the sequencing template. TCRdb's copy holds only in-frame clones and misses some; the assay was immunoSEQ multiplex PCR. This table holds 150,000 or so clones, 85% to 90% found once. The sequence derives from a human donor with alopecia areata. Sequenced material: CD8+ T cells sorted from blood, taken at week 0. The J gene is TRBJ1-5, the V gene TRBV19; D ambiguous. The CDR3 protein is CASSRGSPQHF. CDR3 DNA sequence: TGTGCCAGTAGTAGGGGATCGCCCCAGCATTTT.